A single sample is the source of the 3 T cell receptor beta chains below, sequenced in a study of cytomegalovirus exposure and HLA in healthy donors. 60 Vbeta and 13 Jbeta primers were used in PCR. Sequenced by immunoSEQ multiplex PCR; TCRdb stores in-frame clones only, minus some. The sample lists about 95,000 clones, approximately 81% occurring once. Sequencing was done on a sample of PBMCs. Source of these receptors: a woman in her sixties or seventies in good health and CMV-seropositive.

CDR3 sequence reads: CSVALRSTGELFF. The CDR3 nucleotides are TGCAGCGTTGCTCTCAGAAGTACCGGGGAGCTGTTTTTT. The chain recombines TRBV29-1 with TRBJ2-2; D is undetermined. Germline loops: CDR1 SQVTM, CDR2 ANQGSEA. CDR3 size: 13 residues. The V gene lost 4 bases and the J gene lost 5 bases, with 11 bases spanning the gap.

The V call is TRBV7-8, the J call TRBJ1-1, with D tentatively TRBD1 (5 bases). Germline CDR1 reads SGHVS; CDR2 reads FQNEAQ. CDR3 length: 14 amino acids. V gave up 0 bases and J gave up 1 base, with 6 bases separating them. The CDR3 nucleotides read TGTGCCAGCAGCTTAGCTCAGGGGAACACTGAAGCTTTCTTT. Residues: CASSLAQGNTEAFF. The full variable domain, rest sourced from reference TRBV7-8 and TRBJ1-1, is GAGVSQSPRYKVAKRGQDVALRCDPISGHVSLFWYQQALGQGPEFLTYFQNEAQLDKSGLPSDRFFAERPEGSVSTLKIQRTQQEDSAVYLCASSLAQGNTEAFFGQGTRLTVV.

The chain joins TRBV10-3 to TRBJ2-5, with 8 positions matching TRBD1. This CDR3 has 14 amino acids. Germline assignment: CDR1 ENHRY and CDR2 SYGVKD. Trimming removed 6 bases from V and 5 bases from J; junction bases left unmatched: 8. The CDR3 reads CAISERTGGETQYF. The DNA of the CDR3 is TGTGCCATCAGCGAACGAACAGGGGGGGAGACCCAGTACTTC.